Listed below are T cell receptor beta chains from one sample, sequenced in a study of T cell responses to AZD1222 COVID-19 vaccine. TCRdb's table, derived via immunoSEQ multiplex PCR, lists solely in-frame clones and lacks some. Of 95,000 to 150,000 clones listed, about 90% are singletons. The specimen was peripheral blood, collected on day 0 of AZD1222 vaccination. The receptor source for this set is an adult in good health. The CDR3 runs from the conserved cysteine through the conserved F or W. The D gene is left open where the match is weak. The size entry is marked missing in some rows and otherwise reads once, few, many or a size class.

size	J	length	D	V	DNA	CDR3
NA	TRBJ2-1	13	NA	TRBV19	TGTGCCAGTAGTATAGCGGTTCCGAGTGAGCAGTTCTTC	CASSIAVPSEQFF
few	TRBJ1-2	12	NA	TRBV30	TGTGCCTGGAGTGTGGGACTCGGTGGCTACACCTTC	CAWSVGLGGYTF
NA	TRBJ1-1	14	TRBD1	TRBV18	TGTGCCAGCTCCCAGGGACAGCAAAACACTGAAGCTTTCTTT	CASSQGQQNTEAFF
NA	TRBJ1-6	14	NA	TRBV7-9	TGTGCCAGCAGCTCCAGGGCCATTAATTCACCCCTCCACTTT	CASSSRAINSPLHF
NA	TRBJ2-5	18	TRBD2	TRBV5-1	TGCGCCAGCAGCTTTGGGAGACTAGCGGGAGGATTACAAGAGACCCAGTACTTC	CASSFGRLAGGLQETQYF
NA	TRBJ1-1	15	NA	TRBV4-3	TGCGCCAGCAGCCGGGGCGACACCACGAACACTGAAGCTTTCTTT	CASSRGDTTNTEAFF
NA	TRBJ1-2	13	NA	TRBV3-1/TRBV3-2	TGTGCCAGCAGCCAAGGGGGGTTCTATGGCTACACCTTC	CASSQGGFYGYTF
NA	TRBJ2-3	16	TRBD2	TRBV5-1	TGCGCCAGCAGCACGACTAGCGGGGGGACCACAGATACGCAGTATTTT	CASSTTSGGTTDTQYF
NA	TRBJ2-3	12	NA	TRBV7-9	TGTGCCAGCAGCTTTGTACAAGATACGCAGTATTTT	CASSFVQDTQYF
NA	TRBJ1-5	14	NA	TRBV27	TGTGCCAGCAGTTCACAATATAGCAATCAGCCCCAGCATTTT	CASSSQYSNQPQHF
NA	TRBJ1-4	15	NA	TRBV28	TGTGCCAGCGCCTCCCTCGCGCGAGGAAATGAAAAACTGTTTTTT	CASASLARGNEKLFF
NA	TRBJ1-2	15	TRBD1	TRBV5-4	TGTGCCAGCAGCTCTATGACAGGGGGATTCTATGGCTACACCTTC	CASSSMTGGFYGYTF
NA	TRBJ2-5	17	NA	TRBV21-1	TGTGCCAGCAGCAAAGAGGGTTTGGGCCGAACCCAAGAGACCCAGTACTTC	CASSKEGLGRTQETQYF
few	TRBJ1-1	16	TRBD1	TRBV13	TGTGCCAGCAGCCGACAGGGGGCGCGGGCGGGCACTGAAGCTTTCTTT	CASSRQGARAGTEAFF
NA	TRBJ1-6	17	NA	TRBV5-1	TGCGCCAGCAGCTTGAGCGGGGACCCGGTCATAGGGTCACCCCTCCACTTT	CASSLSGDPVIGSPLHF
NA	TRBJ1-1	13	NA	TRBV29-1	TGCAGCGCGGCTCGGGAGAGGAACACTGAAGCTTTCTTT	CSAARERNTEAFF
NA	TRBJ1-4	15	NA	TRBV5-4	TGTGCCAGCAGCCCACTGGGGGCCGGCAATGAAAAACTGTTTTTT	CASSPLGAGNEKLFF
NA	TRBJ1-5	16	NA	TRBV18	TGTGCCAGCTCACCACCGGCGGGGGCCGGCAATCAGCCCCAGCATTTT	CASSPPAGAGNQPQHF
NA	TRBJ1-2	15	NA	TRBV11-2	TGTGCCAGCAGCTTAGTGGGGGACGGGAGCTATGGCTACACCTTC	CASSLVGDGSYGYTF
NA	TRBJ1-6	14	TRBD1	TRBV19	TGTGCCAGCAGGGTGGGACAGGGAAGCTCACCCCTCCACTTT	CASRVGQGSSPLHF
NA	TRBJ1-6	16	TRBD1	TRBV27	TGTGCCAGCAGTTTACCCCCCCAGGGGGGTCATTCACCCCTCCACTTT	CASSLPPQGGHSPLHF
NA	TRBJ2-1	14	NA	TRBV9	TGTGCCAGCAGCTCAGGACAGTCCTACAATGAGCAGTTCTTC	CASSSGQSYNEQFF
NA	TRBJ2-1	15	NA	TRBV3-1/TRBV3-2	TGTGCCAGCAGCCGTGCCGGGGGGCTCGCTGATGAGCAGTTCTTC	CASSRAGGLADEQFF
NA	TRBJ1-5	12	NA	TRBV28	TGTGCCAGCAGTAGACCGACTCAGCCCCAGCATTTT	CASSRPTQPQHF
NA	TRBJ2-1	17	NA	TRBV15	TGTGCCACCAGCCCAGGGGCACTAGCATACCCGTTGAATGAGCAGTTCTTC	CATSPGALAYPLNEQFF
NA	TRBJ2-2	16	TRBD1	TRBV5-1	TGCGCCAGCAGCTTGGGAACAGGGGGCCACACCGGGGAGCTGTTTTTT	CASSLGTGGHTGELFF